The 27 T cell receptor beta chains below were found in one sample sequenced in a study of cytomegalovirus exposure and HLA in healthy donors. PCR amplification relied on 60 Vbeta primers (plus 13 Jbeta primers). Method: immunoSEQ multiplex PCR; TCRdb's copy keeps in-frame clones and lacks some. The profile shows a few hundred thousand clones, roughly 80% of them singletons. Material: PBMCs. The receptor set was obtained from a girl aged 10-17 years in good health and CMV-seronegative.

This chain uses TRBV7-9 with TRBJ2-7; 9 bases are shared with TRBD1. CDR1 is SEHNR, CDR2 FQNEAQ, per germline (reference sequence). The CDR3 extends over 15 amino acids. With 1 base clipped from V and 3 bases from J, the junction kept 4 bases outside the gene matches. In nucleotides, the CDR3 is TGTGCCAGCAGCTTAGGAACAGGGGGCATCTACGAGCAGTACTTC. The encoded protein is CASSLGTGGIYEQYF.

V is TRBV5-6 and J is TRBJ1-1; 7 nucleotides align to TRBD1. The germline CDR1 and CDR2 sequences are SGHDT and YYEEEE. Losses at the gene ends were 2 bases for V and 5 bases for J; bases not matched to a gene: 6. This CDR3 spans 14 amino acids. This CDR3 reads CASSFNAGGTEAFF. CDR3 nucleotide sequence: TGTGCCAGCAGCTTTAATGCAGGGGGAACTGAAGCTTTCTTT.

The chain joins TRBV19 to TRBJ2-1, with 13 bases aligning to TRBD2. With 5 bases clipped from V and 0 bases from J, the junction kept 13 bases outside the gene matches. The CDR3 length is 20 residues. Germline lookup yields CDR1 LNHDA and CDR2 SQIVND (reference sequence). The CDR3 sequence is CASSAITGTSGTSSYNEQFF. In DNA, the CDR3 is TGTGCCAGTAGTGCGATAACCGGGACTAGCGGGACTAGCTCCTACAATGAGCAGTTCTTC.

CDR3 sequence reads: CSARESYEQYF. The CDR3 nucleotides are TGCAGTGCTAGAGAATCCTACGAGCAGTACTTC. This rearrangement joins TRBV20-1 to TRBJ2-5, with D unresolved. The J call may not be correct, given that the DNA end is closer to TRBJ2-7. CDR1 and CDR2 from the germline V gene are DFQATT and SNEGSKA (reference sequence). This CDR3 is built from 11 residues.

J is TRBJ1-2 and V is TRBV7-2; D gene uncertain. V lost 5 bases, J lost 5 bases, and 24 bases lay in between. This CDR3 is built from 17 residues. Germline CDR1 is SGHTA and CDR2 is FQGNSA. CDR3 residues: CASSPLGGSSLAYGYTF. CDR3 in DNA: TGTGCCAGCAGCCCGTTGGGAGGGTCCAGTCTCGCTTATGGCTACACCTTC.

This rearrangement joins TRBV28 to TRBJ1-1; 7 nucleotides match TRBD1. J lost 7 bases, V lost 3 bases, and 11 bases had no gene match. CDR3 size: 15 residues. Per germline, CDR1 MDHEN and CDR2 SYDVKM. CDR3 sequence: CASSFFVRGQGEAFF. CDR3 bases: TGTGCCAGCAGTTTTTTTGTTAGGGGGCAGGGTGAAGCTTTCTTT.

J is TRBJ2-2 and V is TRBV6-5, with a tentative D call TRBD2 (6 bases). The germline gives CDR1 MNHEY, CDR2 SVGAGI. Trimming cost V 4 bases and J 4 bases, with 13 bases left between them. The CDR3 spans 15 residues. This CDR3 is CASSLFLRGTGELFF. For the CDR3, the DNA is TGTGCCAGCAGTTTATTTCTGCGGGGCACCGGGGAGCTGTTTTTT.

The genes are TRBV4-2 and TRBJ1-1; TRBD1 matches 8 bases. CDR1 is LGHNA, CDR2 YNFKEQ, per germline. This CDR3 comprises 15 residues. With 4 bases clipped from V and 5 bases from J, the junction kept 9 bases outside the gene matches. The CDR3 reads CASSPQTGVGTEAFF. DNA for the CDR3: TGTGCCAGCAGCCCTCAGACAGGGGTCGGGACTGAAGCTTTCTTT.

This clone has just a few counts. This chain connects TRBV5-4 to TRBJ1-3, with no clear D. The CDR3 runs 14 residues. CDR1 and CDR2 from the germline V gene are SGHNT and YYREEE (reference sequence). The V end was cut by 0 bases, the J end by 6 bases, with 10 bases between. The DNA of the CDR3 is TGTGCCAGCAGCTTGGACATGAACCTAAACACCATATATTTT. This sequence encodes CASSLDMNLNTIYF.

The chain recombines TRBV7-3 with TRBJ1-1; 7 nucleotides agree with TRBD1. V lost 5 bases and J lost 4; bases outside the gene matches: 4. The CDR3 has 13 amino acids. Germline V lookup: CDR1 SGHTA, CDR2 FQGTGA. CDR3 loop: CASSQGGGTEAFF. The CDR3 DNA reads TGTGCCAGCAGCCAGGGGGGAGGCACTGAAGCTTTCTTT.

The genes are TRBV7-8 and TRBJ2-7, with TRBD2 matching 7 bases. Germline trimming cut 2 bases from V and 0 bases from J; bases unmatched to any gene: 7. The CDR3 length is 16 residues. Germline V gene data show CDR1 as SGHVS and CDR2 as FQNEAQ. The CDR3 nucleotides read TGTGCCAGCAGCTTACGCTCTAGCGGCCACTCCTACGAGCAGTACTTC. Translation: CASSLRSSGHSYEQYF.

This chain links TRBV7-2 with TRBJ2-5, with TRBD1 matching over 11 bases. CDR1 and CDR2 (germline): SGHTA, FQGNSA. Trimming took 5 bases from V and 5 from J; bases not matched to a gene: 10. The CDR3 sequence is 16 residues long. CDR3 DNA sequence: TGTGCCAGCAGCCCACTCGGGACAGGGGGTGGTGAGACCCAGTACTTC. Protein sequence: CASSPLGTGGGETQYF.

This clone has more than one count but fewer than ten. The chain is built from TRBV6-5 and TRBJ1-1, with 7 nucleotides matching TRBD1. This CDR3 has 13 amino acids. Germline V lookup: CDR1 MNHEY, CDR2 SVGAGI. V shed 7 bases and J 5 bases; nucleotides not matched to a gene: 7. The CDR3 loop is CASTMTGTTEAFF. CDR3 in DNA: TGTGCCAGCACAATGACAGGGACAACTGAAGCTTTCTTT.

The chain is built from TRBV7-2 and TRBJ2-7; 11 bases align to TRBD2. The CDR3 extends over 15 amino acids. J lost 1 base, V lost 3 bases, and 2 bases had no gene match. Per germline, CDR1 SGHTA and CDR2 FQGNSA. The CDR3 protein is CASSFLAGGSYEQYF. Written as DNA, the CDR3 is TGTGCCAGCAGCTTCCTAGCGGGAGGTTCCTACGAGCAGTACTTC.

V usage is TRBV18 and J usage is TRBJ1-1; no clear D gene. V was pared by 0 bases and J by 4 bases, with 18 bases between. This CDR3 has 17 residues. Germline CDR1 is KGHSH and CDR2 is LQKENI. CDR3 DNA sequence: TGTGCCAGCTCACCACCCGGGCTGAGGGTGAGTGGCACTGAAGCTTTCTTT. This encodes CASSPPGLRVSGTEAFF.

The chain recombines TRBV11-3 with TRBJ2-3; D unresolved. Germline CDR1 SGHNT, CDR2 YENEEA. The CDR3 totals 13 residues. V lost 6 bases and J lost 0, with 7 bases in between. The CDR3 reads CASSLRSTDTQYF. The DNA of the CDR3 is TGTGCCAGCAGTCTGCGGAGCACAGATACGCAGTATTTT.

V is TRBV28 and J is TRBJ1-3; D gene uncertain. Per germline, CDR1 MDHEN and CDR2 SYDVKM. V lost 5 bases to trimming and J lost 0 bases, with 11 bases between them. The length of the CDR3 is 15 residues. CDR3 DNA: TGTGCCAGCAGTGAAGGGAGCTACTCTGGAAACACCATATATTTT. It is translated as CASSEGSYSGNTIYF.

V usage is TRBV11-3 and J usage is TRBJ2-1, with 7 nucleotides matching TRBD1. Germline assignment: CDR1 SGHNT and CDR2 YENEEA. The CDR3 loop spans 15 amino acids. The V gene end was trimmed by 3 bases and the J gene end by 5 bases; junction bases not matched to a gene: 7. The CDR3, as DNA: TGTGCCAGCAGCTTGAGGGGGCTAAGGGACAATGAGCAGTTCTTC. This gives the protein CASSLRGLRDNEQFF.

The chain couples TRBV19 to TRBJ2-1, with D maybe TRBD2 (5 bases). Trimming stripped 4 bases from V and 0 bases from J, with 13 bases between. CDR3 size: 16 residues. The V gene's germline CDR1 is LNHDA and CDR2 SQIVND (reference sequence). CDR3 nucleotides: TGTGCCAGTAGTACCCCCCCAAGCGGCTCCTACAATGAGCAGTTCTTC. Protein sequence: CASSTPPSGSYNEQFF.

The gene calls are TRBV7-2 and TRBJ1-1; weak D call: TRBD1 (6 bases). Germline V gives CDR1 SGHTA, CDR2 FQGNSA. CDR3 length equals 13 residues. The V and J ends lost 2 bases and 4 bases respectively, with 8 bases between them. The CDR3 DNA is TGTGCCAGCAGCTTATCCAGGGGCACTGAAGCTTTCTTT. Its translation: CASSLSRGTEAFF.

This sequence joins TRBV10-1 and TRBJ2-7, with D perhaps TRBD2 (5 bases). V was cut by 2 bases and J by 1 base, with 12 bases left in between. CDR3 size: 15 residues. Germline-derived CDR1 and CDR2 are WNHNN and SYGVQD (reference sequence). CDR3 residues: CASSETPGESYEQYF. CDR3 nucleotide sequence: TGCGCCAGCAGTGAGACCCCCGGGGAGTCCTACGAGCAGTACTTC.

The chain joins TRBV7-6 to TRBJ2-2; D is unresolved. Germline V CDR1 and CDR2: SGHVS, FNYEAQ. This CDR3 is 14 amino acids long. V was pared by 5 bases and J by 4 bases, with 11 bases between. The CDR3 nucleotides read TGTGCCAGCAGCCTAATTACCCCCACCGGGGAGCTGTTTTTT. Amino acids: CASSLITPTGELFF.

The J gene is TRBJ2-7, the V gene TRBV9; 11 nucleotides match TRBD1. This CDR3 region has 14 residues. Germline V gene data show CDR1 as SGDLS and CDR2 as YYNGEE. The J segment lost 5 bases and the V segment lost 6 bases, leaving 7 bases of the junction unmatched. The CDR3 is CASIARDRGNEQYF. The CDR3 DNA follows: TGTGCCAGCATCGCCCGGGACAGGGGGAACGAGCAGTACTTC. Together with reference TRBV9 and TRBJ2-7, the CDR3 gives the full variable domain: DSGVTQTPKHLITATGQRVTLRCSPRSGDLSVYWYQQSLDQGLQFLIQYYNGEERAKGNILERFSAQQFPDLHSELNLSSLELGDSALYFCASIARDRGNEQYFGPGTRLTVT.

The chain combines TRBV25-1 with TRBJ2-7, with unresolved D. Trimming removed 2 bases at V and 2 bases at J, with 7 bases between. The CDR3 totals 13 residues. The germline V gene has CDR1 MGHDK and CDR2 SYGVNS. Here the CDR3 DNA reads TGTGCCAGCAGTGAAGCTAGGACCTACGAGCAGTACTTC. It encodes CASSEARTYEQYF.

This chain links TRBV7-9 with TRBJ2-1, with a weak D call TRBD2 (6 bases). Germline CDR1 and CDR2: SEHNR and FQNEAQ (reference sequence). Trimming removed 0 bases from V and 4 bases from J, with 16 bases in between. The CDR3 extends over 17 amino acids. The CDR3 nucleotides read TGTGCCAGCAGCTTAGCAGTGCGGGCTAGCGAGTACAATGAGCAGTTCTTC. This sequence encodes CASSLAVRASEYNEQFF.

This clone appeared once. This chain joins TRBV19 and TRBJ2-7, with a possible D match to TRBD1 (6 bases). The V end lost 1 base, the J end lost 2 bases, and 12 bases lay between the germline ends. This CDR3 comprises 15 residues. Germline assignment: CDR1 LNHDA and CDR2 SQIVND (reference sequence). The CDR3 DNA sequence: TGTGCCAGTAGTATAGCCACGACAGGAACCTACGAGCAGTACTTC. It is translated as CASSIATTGTYEQYF. The entire variable domain, with the rest obtained from reference TRBV19 and TRBJ2-7, is as follows: DGGITQSPKYLFRKEGQNVTLSCEQNLNHDAMYWYRQDPGQGLRLIYYSQIVNDFQKGDIAEGYSVSREKKESFPLTVTSAQKNPTAFYLCASSIATTGTYEQYFGPGTRLTVT.

The genes are TRBV6-4 and TRBJ2-7; 11 bases fit TRBD2. Looked up from germline, CDR1 is MRHNA and CDR2 is SNTAGT. J gave up 3 bases and V 6 bases, and 7 bases lay outside the gene matches. The CDR3 is made up of 15 amino acids. This CDR3 reads CASRLYSGGDYEQYF. The CDR3 DNA follows: TGTGCCAGCAGGCTCTATAGCGGGGGGGACTACGAGCAGTACTTC.